The present T cell receptor beta chain was sequenced within a study of blood T cell repertoires in COVID-19. The data were produced by immunoSEQ multiplex PCR, yet TCRdb's version contains in-frame clones alone and is incomplete. The data show roughly 110,000 clones, with 70% to 75% seen just once and roughly 0.86% held by the top ten. This CDR3 comprises 14 residues. The germline gives CDR1 SGHTS, CDR2 YDEGEE. V lost 4 bases to trimming and J lost 6 bases, with 16 bases between them. The J gene is TRBJ1-1, the V gene TRBV5-8; perhaps TRBD1 as D (5 bases). Source material: peripheral blood. This receptor was taken from a human donor with acute or convalescent COVID-19. The donor label of this sample is uncertain. The DNA for the CDR3 is TGTGCCAGCAGCCATTCGGGGGGATTCGCTGAAGCTTTCTTT. Its protein is CASSHSGGFAEAFF. Drawing the rest from reference TRBV5-8 and TRBJ1-1, the complete variable domain is EAGVTQSPTHLIKTRGQQATLRCSPISGHTSVYWYQQALGLGLQFLLWYDEGEERNRGNFPPRFSGRQFPNYSSELNVNALELEDSALYLCASSHSGGFAEAFFGQGTRLTVV.